Each of the 4 T cell receptor beta chains below was sequenced from the same sample in a study of T cell repertoires in cytomegalovirus infection (dated by TCRdb to the late 2010s). No antigen has been identified for these receptors. Reads for this sample came from an Illumina HiSeq 1500. TCRdb cleaned the public reads at Q25 with fastp, built clones with MiXCR and kept in-frame beta chains. CDR3 protein duplicates are merged, each entry listing the most common genes and DNA. A total of approximately 600,000 distinct CDR3 sequences appear in this sample, 35% to 50% of them only once. Jointly, the top ten make up around 46% of the sample. Sample treatment or condition, as interpreted from the label and publication: in vitro stimulation with specific CMV peptide epitopes to enrich CMV-specific T cells. The sequences come from cultured PBMCs, collected from culture after CMV antigen stimulation. The receptors derive from a human donor in good health (CMV status not recorded). Some clones in this sample may be carry-over from other donors' samples.

This clonotype was detected only a few times. This sequence joins TRBV12-5 and TRBJ1-1; D ambiguous. Germline assignment: CDR1 LGHNT and CDR2 FRNRAP. Trimming stripped 10 bases from V and 0 bases from J, with 24 bases between. The CDR3 sequence is 17 residues long. CDR3 DNA: TGTGCTACTACCCGCCCCCCCTCAGGCCCGATGAACACTGAAGCTTTCTTT. Translation gives CATTRPPSGPMNTEAFF.

The V call is TRBV5-4, the J call TRBJ2-3, with D perhaps TRBD1 (5 bases). This CDR3 is built from 15 residues. V shed 0 bases and J shed 4 bases, with 12 bases lying between them. Germline V gene lookup returns CDR1 SGHNT and CDR2 YYREEE (reference sequence). In DNA, the CDR3 is TGTGCCAGCAGCTTGGCACAGGCCAGTCCAGATACGCAGTATTTT. Protein: CASSLAQASPDTQYF. Supplemented by reference TRBV5-4 and TRBJ2-3, the full variable domain reads ETGVTQSPTHLIKTRGQQVTLRCSSQSGHNTVSWYQQALGQGPQFIFQYYREEENGRGNFPPRFSGLQFPNYSSELNVNALELDDSALYLCASSLAQASPDTQYFGPGTRLTVL.

V usage is TRBV10-3 and J usage is TRBJ2-3, with TRBD2 matching over 9 bases. The CDR3 runs to 14 residues. The V and J ends lost 3 bases and 3 bases, in that order; junction bases with no gene match: 1. The germline V gene encodes CDR1 ENHRY and CDR2 SYGVKD. CDR3 nucleotide sequence: TGTGCCATCAGTGAAGCGGGAGGAACAGATACGCAGTATTTT. Translating gives CAISEAGGTDTQYF.

This rearrangement joins TRBV20-1 to TRBJ1-2, with TRBD1 matching over 11 bases. The CDR3 covers 16 residues. Trimming took 4 bases from V and 2 from J; bases not matched to a gene: 9. Germline CDR1 DFQATT, CDR2 SNEGSKA (reference sequence). The chain's CDR3 is CSANHPDRGRNYGYTF. In DNA form, the CDR3 reads TGCAGTGCTAACCACCCGGACAGGGGGCGCAACTATGGCTACACCTTC.